The entry below gives a single T cell receptor beta chain sequence along with its context. This clonotype was counted ten times or more. This clone's antigen is unknown. Base qualities are not provided; no much larger clone lies one nucleotide away. The library came from PCR. Sequencer: Illumina HiSeq 2500. To normalize quantification of the TCRbeta repertoire, the TCR libraries were built with molecular barcoding that relied on unique molecular identifiers. TCRdb trimmed public reads at Q25 via fastp, called clones via MiXCR and kept in-frame beta chains. Each CDR3 protein gets just one entry, which takes the most common genes and DNA from the rows behind it. In this sample the table shows around 270,000 distinct CDR3 sequences, about 9.4% of which occur a single time. The top ten hold around 7.5% of the sample. This entry comes from a study of T-cell reconstitution after alpha-beta-depleted transplantation in children listed by TCRdb under 2016. As for the study more broadly: Using TCR repertoire profiling, the study followed T-cell immune reconstitution in a quantitative way in children after TCRalphabeta/CD19-depleted allogeneic hematopoietic cell transplantation. What the work shows at the level of the full study, not this receptor alone: Apparently early alphabetaT-cell count recovery about two months after transplant reportedly relied on only several hundred rapidly expanded clones derived from non-depleted graft cells. Over the following months the frequencies of hyperexpanded clones went down, and after one year T-cell counts and TCRbeta diversity were mostly credited to newly produced T cells. In some patients, the high TCRbeta diversity seen at day 60 was put down to recipient T cells and intrathymic progenitors that had survived conditioning.

Cut back by 5 bases and 6 bases, the V and J ends lie 8 bases apart. Reading from cysteine to phenylalanine, the CDR3 counts 11 amino acids. Only the CDR3 DNA stays, 33 bases, in frame from base 1. The treatment or condition label, read with the paper, signifies: allogeneic hematopoietic cell transplantation with graft depleted of TCRalphabeta T cells and CD19 B cells. The transplant recipients were children given TCRalphabeta/CD19-depleted allogeneic hematopoietic cell grafts. The material sequenced was PBMCs, taken before TCRalphabeta/CD19-depleted stem cell transplant. The rearrangement joined TRBV12-3 or TRBV12-4 to TRBJ2-7; the D segment may tentatively be TRBD1 or TRBD2, each giving 6 matched bases. The receptor was isolated from a boy under two years old with acute myeloid leukemia, due to receive a stem cell transplant. The CDR3 is CASSKGGEQYF. In nucleotides, the sequence is TGTGCCAGCAGTAAGGGGGGCGAGCAGTACTTC.